The clone carrying this TCR beta chain was recorded a few times. This entry is derived from a study of CD8 T cells in ankylosing spondylitis. Between the trimmed V and J ends, which lost 10 bases and 1 base, there was a span of 16 bases. This CDR3 is 14 amino acids long. TCRdb reprocessed the 5' RACE reads with MiXCR, giving one entry per CDR3 protein. The data contain 150,000 to 200,000 distinct CDR3 sequences, around a third of them singletons. This receptor was taken from a male donor with ankylosing spondylitis. Sequenced material: synovial fluid, either unsorted or a sorted T cell fraction (not recorded which). This rearrangement joins TRBV12-3 or TRBV12-4 to TRBJ1-1; D perhaps matches TRBD1 (6 bases). CDR3 residues: CANRHRTENTEAFF. CDR3 nucleotides: TGTGCCAACCGCCACCGGACAGAGAACACTGAAGCTTTCTTT.